The next 7 T cell receptor beta chains were all read from a single sample in a study of shared clonotypes between healthy human individuals (dated by TCRdb to 2018 to 2020). The library relied on the immunoSEQ multiplex PCR assay. TCRdb carries this immuneACCESS record with in-frame sequences only. Its versions omit some clonotypes, under half of them owing to an unresolved V gene in the studies checked, with the rest unexplained. The sample data list some 1 million clones, and 65% to 75% of these were observed just once. The biggest ten clones account for about 1.5% of the sample. The sample was memory CD4+ T cells sorted from blood. The intended sense of this specimen's cell subset or site label: CD45RA-negative fraction. Every receptor here comes from a man younger than 35 in good health.

This clone showed up many times. The genes are TRBV4-1 and TRBJ2-3; D perhaps matches TRBD1 (5 bases). This CDR3 is built from 14 residues. Germline V gene lookup returns CDR1 MGHRA and CDR2 YSYEKL. Trimming removed 0 bases from V and 9 bases from J, with 13 bases in between. Here the CDR3 DNA reads TGCGCCAGCAGCCAAGATGATAGAAGGGGAACGCAGTATTTT. Its protein product is CASSQDDRRGTQYF.

The gene calls are TRBV9 and TRBJ2-3; weak D call: TRBD2 (6 bases). Trimming removed 4 bases from V and 1 base from J, with 10 bases in between. This CDR3 region has 14 residues. Germline values: CDR1 SGDLS, CDR2 YYNGEE. The CDR3 bases are TGTGCCAGCAGCTCCCCGGGGGGCACAGATACGCAGTATTTT. Its translation: CASSSPGGTDTQYF.

This clone was counted between two and nine times. The chain has TRBV11-2 and TRBJ2-5; TRBD1 is a possible D gene (6 bases). The J call is uncertain, as TRBJ2-7 better fits the DNA end. The CDR3 is made up of 14 amino acids. Per the germline V gene, CDR1 is SGHAT and CDR2 is FQNNGV. This CDR3 is CASSPGNRASEQYF. In DNA form, the CDR3 reads TGTGCCAGCAGCCCTGGGAACAGGGCGTCCGAGCAGTACTTC.

This clone was found once. The gene calls are TRBV28 and TRBJ1-5; D remains ambiguous. The ends were cut back, 8 bases at V and 7 bases at J, with 12 bases in the middle. Germline values: CDR1 MDHEN, CDR2 SYDVKM. The CDR3 sequence is 12 residues long. CDR3 DNA sequence: TGTGCCAGCCCCACCTCTGGGCAGCCCCAGCATTTT. Amino acids: CASPTSGQPQHF.

The V and J genes are TRBV6-5 and TRBJ2-3, with TRBD1 matching 8 bases. There are 13 residues in the CDR3. V shed 7 bases and J 6 bases; nucleotides not matched to a gene: 6. Germline V gene sequence: CDR1 MNHEY, CDR2 SVGAGI. CDR3 nucleotide sequence: TGTGCCAGCACCCCAGGGGGCCTGGATACGCAGTATTTT. This translates into CASTPGGLDTQYF.

There are a few counts of this clone. V usage is TRBV21-1 and J usage is TRBJ2-5. TRBV21-1 is given as a pseudogene. This CDR3 region has 13 residues. Here the CDR3 DNA reads TGTGCCAGGGTCCGGGACGCCCAAGAGACCCAGTACTTC. It encodes CARVRDAQETQYF.

CDR3 nucleotides: TGTGCCAGCAGCTCGGGGACAACCACGGAGACCCAGTACTTC. Translation: CASSSGTTTETQYF. The rearrangement uses TRBV7-2 and TRBJ2-5, with D perhaps TRBD1 (6 bases). Germline CDR1 SGHTA, CDR2 FQGNSA. This CDR3 contains 14 residues. With 4 bases removed from V and 5 bases from J, the gap between germline ends came to 14 bases.